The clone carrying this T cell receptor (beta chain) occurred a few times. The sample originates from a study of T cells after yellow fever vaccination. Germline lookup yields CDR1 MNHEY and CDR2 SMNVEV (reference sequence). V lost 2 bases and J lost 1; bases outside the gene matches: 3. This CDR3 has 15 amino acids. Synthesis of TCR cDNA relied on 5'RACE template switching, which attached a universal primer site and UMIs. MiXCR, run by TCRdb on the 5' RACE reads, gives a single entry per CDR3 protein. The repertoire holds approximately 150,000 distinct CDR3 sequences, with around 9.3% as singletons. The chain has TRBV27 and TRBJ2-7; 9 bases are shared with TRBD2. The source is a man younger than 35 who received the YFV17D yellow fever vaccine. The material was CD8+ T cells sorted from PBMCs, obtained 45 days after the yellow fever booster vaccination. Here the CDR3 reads CASSLRAGGSYEQYF. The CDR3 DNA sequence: TGTGCCAGCAGTTTACGAGCGGGGGGTTCCTACGAGCAGTACTTC.